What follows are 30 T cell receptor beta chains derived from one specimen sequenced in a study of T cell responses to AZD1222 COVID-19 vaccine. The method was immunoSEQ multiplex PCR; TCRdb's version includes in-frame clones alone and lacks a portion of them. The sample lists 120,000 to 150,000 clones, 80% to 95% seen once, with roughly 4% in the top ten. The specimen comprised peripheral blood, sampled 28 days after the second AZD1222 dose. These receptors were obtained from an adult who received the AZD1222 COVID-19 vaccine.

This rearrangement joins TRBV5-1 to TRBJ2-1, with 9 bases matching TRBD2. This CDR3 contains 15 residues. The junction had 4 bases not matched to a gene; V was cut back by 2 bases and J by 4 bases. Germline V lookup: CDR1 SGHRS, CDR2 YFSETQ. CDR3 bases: TGCGCCAGCAGCTTTTCTAGCGGGATTTACAATGAGCAGTTCTTC. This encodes CASSFSSGIYNEQFF.

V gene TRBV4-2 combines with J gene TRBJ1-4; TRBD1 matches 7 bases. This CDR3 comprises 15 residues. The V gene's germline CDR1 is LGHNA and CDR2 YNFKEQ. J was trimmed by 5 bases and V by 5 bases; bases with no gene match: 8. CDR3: CASSKPGQSNEKLFF. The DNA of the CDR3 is TGTGCCAGCAGCAAACCGGGACAGTCAAATGAAAAACTGTTTTTT.

The CDR3 region has the DNA TGTGCCAGCAGCCAAGGGACAGGGTACTATGGCTACACCTTC. Encoded protein: CASSQGTGYYGYTF. The rearrangement links TRBV14 to TRBJ1-2; TRBD1 matches 8 bases. Per the germline V gene, CDR1 is SGHDN and CDR2 is FVKESK. Trimming cost V 1 base and J 3 bases; bases outside gene matches: 1. The CDR3 covers 14 residues.

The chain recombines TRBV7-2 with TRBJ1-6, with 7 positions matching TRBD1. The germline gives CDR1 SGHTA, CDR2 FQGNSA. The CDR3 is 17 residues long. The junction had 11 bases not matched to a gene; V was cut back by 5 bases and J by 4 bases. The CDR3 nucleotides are TGTGCCAGCAGCCTACGACAGGGAACTTTTTATAATTCACCCCTCCACTTT. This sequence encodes CASSLRQGTFYNSPLHF.

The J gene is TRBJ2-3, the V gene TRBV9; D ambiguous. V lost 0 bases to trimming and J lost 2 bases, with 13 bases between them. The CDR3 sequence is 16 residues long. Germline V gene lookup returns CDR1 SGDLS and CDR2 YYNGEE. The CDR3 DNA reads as TGTGCCAGCAGCGTAGCTGTACTCACTTCCACAGATACGCAGTATTTT. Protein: CASSVAVLTSTDTQYF.

CDR3 coding DNA: TGTGCCAGTAGTCCTAGCGGGAGGCAGGACGGGGAGCTGTTTTTT. Encoded protein: CASSPSGRQDGELFF. The rearrangement uses TRBV19 and TRBJ2-2; 11 bases map to TRBD2. Germline assignment: CDR1 LNHDA and CDR2 SQIVND (reference sequence). CDR3 length: 15 residues. Losses at the gene ends were 5 bases for V and 7 bases for J; bases not matched to a gene: 6.

CDR3 protein: CASSQGQINEKLFF. CDR3 in DNA: TGCGCCAGCAGCCAAGGACAGATTAATGAAAAACTGTTTTTT. This chain uses TRBV4-1 with TRBJ1-4; D perhaps matches TRBD1 (5 bases). Germline loops: CDR1 MGHRA, CDR2 YSYEKL. The CDR3 totals 14 residues. Trimming took 1 base from V and 4 from J, leaving 7 bases between them.

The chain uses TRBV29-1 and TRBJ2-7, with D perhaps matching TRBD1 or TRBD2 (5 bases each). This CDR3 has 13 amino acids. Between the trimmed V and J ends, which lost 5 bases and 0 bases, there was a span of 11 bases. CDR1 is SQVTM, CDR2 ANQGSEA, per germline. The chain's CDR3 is CSVPGRSSYEQYF. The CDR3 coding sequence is TGCAGCGTTCCGGGACGGAGCTCCTACGAGCAGTACTTC.

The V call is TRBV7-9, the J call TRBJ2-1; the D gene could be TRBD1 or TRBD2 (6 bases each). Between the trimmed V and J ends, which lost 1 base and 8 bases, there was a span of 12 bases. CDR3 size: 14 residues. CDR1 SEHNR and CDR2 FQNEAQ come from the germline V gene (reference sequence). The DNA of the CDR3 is TGTGCCAGCAGCTTAGGGGGGGCCCGGGATGAGCAGTTCTTC. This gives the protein CASSLGGARDEQFF.

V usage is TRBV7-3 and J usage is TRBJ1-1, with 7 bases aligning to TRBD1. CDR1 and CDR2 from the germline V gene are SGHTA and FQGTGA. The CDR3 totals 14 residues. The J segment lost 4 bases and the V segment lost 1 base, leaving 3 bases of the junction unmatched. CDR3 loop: CASSLSSGGTEAFF. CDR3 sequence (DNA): TGTGCCAGCAGCTTAAGTTCAGGGGGCACTGAAGCTTTCTTT.

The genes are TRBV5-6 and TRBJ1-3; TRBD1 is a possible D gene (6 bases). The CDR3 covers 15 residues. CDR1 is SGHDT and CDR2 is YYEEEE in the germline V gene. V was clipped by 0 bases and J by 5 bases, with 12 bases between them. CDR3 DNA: TGTGCCAGCAGCTTGGGGGGGCCGCTACGAAACACCATATATTTT. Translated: CASSLGGPLRNTIYF.

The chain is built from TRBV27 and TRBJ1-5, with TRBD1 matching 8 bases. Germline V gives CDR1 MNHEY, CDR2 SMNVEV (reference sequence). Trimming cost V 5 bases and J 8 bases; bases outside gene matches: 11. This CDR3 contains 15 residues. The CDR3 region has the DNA TGTGCCAGCAGTCAGATAGGGACAGGCGGTGAGCCCCAGCATTTT. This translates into CASSQIGTGGEPQHF.

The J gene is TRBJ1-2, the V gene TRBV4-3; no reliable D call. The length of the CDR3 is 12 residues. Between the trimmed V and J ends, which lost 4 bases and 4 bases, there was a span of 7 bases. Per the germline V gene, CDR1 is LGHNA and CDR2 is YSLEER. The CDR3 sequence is CASSRAGYGYTF. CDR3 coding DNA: TGCGCCAGCAGCCGGGCCGGCTATGGCTACACCTTC.

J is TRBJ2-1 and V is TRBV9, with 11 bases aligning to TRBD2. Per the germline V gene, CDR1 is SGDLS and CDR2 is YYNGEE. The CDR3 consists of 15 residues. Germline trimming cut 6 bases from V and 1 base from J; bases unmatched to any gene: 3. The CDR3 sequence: CASTGTSGSYNEQFF. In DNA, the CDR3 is TGTGCCAGCACCGGGACTAGCGGATCCTACAATGAGCAGTTCTTC. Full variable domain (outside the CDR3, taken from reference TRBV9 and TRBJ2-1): DSGVTQTPKHLITATGQRVTLRCSPRSGDLSVYWYQQSLDQGLQFLIQYYNGEERAKGNILERFSAQQFPDLHSELNLSSLELGDSALYFCASTGTSGSYNEQFFGPGTRLTVL.

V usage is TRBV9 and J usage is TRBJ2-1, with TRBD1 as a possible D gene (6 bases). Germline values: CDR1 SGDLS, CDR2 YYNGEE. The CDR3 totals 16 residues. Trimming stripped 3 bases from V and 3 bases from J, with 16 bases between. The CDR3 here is CASSETPGQHYNEQFF. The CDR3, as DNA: TGTGCCAGCAGCGAAACCCCGGGACAACACTACAATGAGCAGTTCTTC.

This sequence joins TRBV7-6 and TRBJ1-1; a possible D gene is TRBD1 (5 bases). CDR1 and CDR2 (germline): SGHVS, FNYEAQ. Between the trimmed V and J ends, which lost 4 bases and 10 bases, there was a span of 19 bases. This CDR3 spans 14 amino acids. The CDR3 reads CASSSRGAGATAFF. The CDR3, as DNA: TGTGCCAGCAGCTCCCGCGGGGCAGGCGCGACAGCTTTCTTT.

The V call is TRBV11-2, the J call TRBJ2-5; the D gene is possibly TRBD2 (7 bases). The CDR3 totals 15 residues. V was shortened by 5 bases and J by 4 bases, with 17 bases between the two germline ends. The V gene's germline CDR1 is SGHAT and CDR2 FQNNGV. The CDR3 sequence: CASSHSGEGVETQYF. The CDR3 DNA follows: TGTGCCAGCAGCCACTCAGGGGAGGGGGTAGAGACCCAGTACTTC.

The CDR3 coding sequence is TGTGCCTGGGGACAGGGCGGTTGGCAGCCCCAGCATTTT. Translating it yields CAWGQGGWQPQHF. The genes are TRBV7-2 and TRBJ1-5, with 9 bases fitting TRBD1. After removal of 11 bases from V and 7 bases from J, the junction contained 9 bases not matched to a gene. Per the germline V gene, CDR1 is SGHTA and CDR2 is FQGNSA. The CDR3 runs to 13 residues. Combining the CDR3 with reference TRBV7-2 and TRBJ1-5 gives the whole variable domain GAGVSQSPSNKVTEKGKDVELRCDPISGHTALYWYRQSLGQGLEFLIYFQGNSAPDKSGLPSDRFSAERTGGSVSTLTIQRTQQEDSAVYLCAWGQGGWQPQHFGDGTRLSIL.

The CDR3 nucleotides read TGTGCCAGCAGTATAGGGGTGTACGAGCAGTACTTC. As protein: CASSIGVYEQYF. The rearrangement links TRBV12-3 or TRBV12-4 to TRBJ2-7; D may be TRBD1 (5 bases). The V and J ends lost 5 bases and 4 bases respectively, with 9 bases between them. The CDR3 is 12 residues long.

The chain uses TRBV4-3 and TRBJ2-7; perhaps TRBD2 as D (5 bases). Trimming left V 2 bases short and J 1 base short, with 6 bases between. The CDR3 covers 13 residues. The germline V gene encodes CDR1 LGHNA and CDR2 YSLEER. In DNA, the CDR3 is TGCGCCAGCAGCCAACGGGGATCCTACGAGCAGTACTTC. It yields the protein CASSQRGSYEQYF.

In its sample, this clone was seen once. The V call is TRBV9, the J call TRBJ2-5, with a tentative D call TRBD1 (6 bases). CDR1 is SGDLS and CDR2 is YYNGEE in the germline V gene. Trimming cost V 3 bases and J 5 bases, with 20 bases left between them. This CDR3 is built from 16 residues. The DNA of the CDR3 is TGTGCCAGCAGCGAGAGGTCGGGGACGCAGGGGGAGACCCAGTACTTC. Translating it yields CASSERSGTQGETQYF.

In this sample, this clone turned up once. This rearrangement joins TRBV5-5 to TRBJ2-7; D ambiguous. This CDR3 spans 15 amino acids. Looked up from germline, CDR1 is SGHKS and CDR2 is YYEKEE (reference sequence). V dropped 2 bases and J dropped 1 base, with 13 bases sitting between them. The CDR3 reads CASSFLYVGSYEQYF. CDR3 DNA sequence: TGTGCCAGCAGCTTTCTCTACGTAGGGTCCTACGAGCAGTACTTC. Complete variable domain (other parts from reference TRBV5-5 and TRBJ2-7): DAGVTQSPTHLIKTRGQQVTLRCSPISGHKSVSWYQQVLGQGPQFIFQYYEKEERGRGNFPDRFSARQFPNYSSELNVNALLLGDSALYLCASSFLYVGSYEQYFGPGTRLTVT.

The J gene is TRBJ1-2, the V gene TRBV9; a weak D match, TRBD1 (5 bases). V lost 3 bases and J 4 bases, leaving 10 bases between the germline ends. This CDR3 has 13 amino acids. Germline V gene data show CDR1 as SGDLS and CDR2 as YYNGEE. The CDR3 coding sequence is TGTGCCAGCAGCGGCAGGGAACGCTATGGCTACACCTTC. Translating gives CASSGRERYGYTF.

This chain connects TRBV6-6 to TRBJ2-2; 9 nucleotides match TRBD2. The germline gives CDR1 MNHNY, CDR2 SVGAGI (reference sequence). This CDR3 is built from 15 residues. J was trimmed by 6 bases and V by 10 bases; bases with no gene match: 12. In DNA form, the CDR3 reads TGTGCCATACAAAACTTAGCGGGAGATGCCGGGGAGCTGTTTTTT. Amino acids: CAIQNLAGDAGELFF.

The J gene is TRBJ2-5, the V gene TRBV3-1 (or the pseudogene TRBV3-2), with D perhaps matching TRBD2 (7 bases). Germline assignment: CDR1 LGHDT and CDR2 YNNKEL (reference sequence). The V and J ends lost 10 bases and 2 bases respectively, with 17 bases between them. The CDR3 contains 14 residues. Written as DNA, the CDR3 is TGTGCCACTCAGAGGGAGGGGGGACAAGAGACCCAGTACTTC. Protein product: CATQREGGQETQYF.

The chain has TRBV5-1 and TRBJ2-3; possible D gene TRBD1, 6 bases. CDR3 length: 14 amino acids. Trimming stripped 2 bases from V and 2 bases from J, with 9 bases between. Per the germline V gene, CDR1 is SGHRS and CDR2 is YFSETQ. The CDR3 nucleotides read TGCGCCAGCAGCTTAGGACAGACCACAGATACGCAGTATTTT. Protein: CASSLGQTTDTQYF. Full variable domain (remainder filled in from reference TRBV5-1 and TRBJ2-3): KAGVTQTPRYLIKTRGQQVTLSCSPISGHRSVSWYQQTPGQGLQFLFEYFSETQRNKGNFPGRFSGRQFSNSRSEMNVSTLELGDSALYLCASSLGQTTDTQYFGPGTRLTVL.

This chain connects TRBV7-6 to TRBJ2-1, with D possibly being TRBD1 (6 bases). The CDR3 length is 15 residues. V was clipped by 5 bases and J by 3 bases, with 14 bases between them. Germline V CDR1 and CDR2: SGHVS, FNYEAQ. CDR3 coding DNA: TGTGCCAGCAGCCGCATCCGGGACAACTACAATGAGCAGTTCTTC. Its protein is CASSRIRDNYNEQFF.

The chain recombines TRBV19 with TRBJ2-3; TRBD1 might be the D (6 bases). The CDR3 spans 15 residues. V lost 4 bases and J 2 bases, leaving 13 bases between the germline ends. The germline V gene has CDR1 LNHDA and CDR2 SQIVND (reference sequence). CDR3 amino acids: CASSRDIYPTDTQYF. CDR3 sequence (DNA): TGTGCCAGTAGTAGGGACATTTACCCCACAGATACGCAGTATTTT.

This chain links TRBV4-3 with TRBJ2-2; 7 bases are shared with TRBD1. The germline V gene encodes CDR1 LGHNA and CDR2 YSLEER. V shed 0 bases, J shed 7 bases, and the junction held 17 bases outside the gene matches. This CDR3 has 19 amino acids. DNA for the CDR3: TGCGCCAGCAGCCAAGATAGTCCCGGTGCAGGGGGTGGTGGCGGGGAGCTGTTTTTT. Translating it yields CASSQDSPGAGGGGGELFF.

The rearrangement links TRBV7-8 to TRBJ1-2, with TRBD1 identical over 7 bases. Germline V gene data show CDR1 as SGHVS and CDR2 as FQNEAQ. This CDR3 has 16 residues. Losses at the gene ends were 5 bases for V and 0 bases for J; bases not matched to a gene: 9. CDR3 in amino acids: CASSLLTGNPNYGYTF. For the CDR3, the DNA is TGTGCCAGCAGCCTACTGACAGGGAACCCTAACTATGGCTACACCTTC.